This record covers a single T cell receptor beta chain. The protocol was immunoSEQ multiplex PCR, while the TCRdb copy is restricted to in-frame clones and leaves out a portion. The table records 250,000 to 350,000 clones, about 87% of them present only once. The ends lost 2 bases at V and 3 bases at J; junction bases unmatched: 10. The germline gives CDR1 MDHEN, CDR2 SYDVKM. The CDR3 loop spans 17 amino acids. The data are from a study of blood T cell repertoires in COVID-19. On the study more broadly: PBMCs, B-cell-depleted T cells, or T cells provided the cDNA or gDNA that made up the material.

This receptor was obtained from a woman aged 45-60 years who had recovered from COVID-19. Sequencing was performed on peripheral blood. This chain connects TRBV28 to TRBJ2-3, with 8 nucleotides matching TRBD1. Here the CDR3 reads CASSLRLGRGHTDTQYF. DNA for the CDR3: TGTGCCAGCAGTTTACGGTTGGGCAGGGGGCATACAGATACGCAGTATTTT. The full variable domain, rest sourced from reference TRBV28 and TRBJ2-3, is DVKVTQSSRYLVKRTGEKVFLECVQDMDHENMFWYRQDPGLGLRLIYFSYDVKMKEKGDIPEGYSVSREKKERFSLILESASTNQTSMYLCASSLRLGRGHTDTQYFGPGTRLTVL.